Included here is one TCR beta chain sequence, with context. The data belong to a study of blood T cell repertoires in COVID-19. This CDR3 spans 15 amino acids. From germline, CDR1 is SGHNT and CDR2 YYREEE (reference sequence). V was clipped by 2 bases and J by 0 bases, with 9 bases between them. Generated by immunoSEQ multiplex PCR, the TCRdb table keeps only in-frame clones and is missing some. The data contain over 60,000 clones, around nine tenths of them singletons. This TCR derives from a man aged 70 or older with acute or convalescent COVID-19. This sequence joins TRBV5-4 and TRBJ1-3; D not certain. Sequenced input: peripheral blood. For the CDR3, the DNA is TGTGCCAGCAGCTTATCGGGGAACTCTGGAAACACCATATATTTT. Translating it yields CASSLSGNSGNTIYF.